These T cell receptor beta chains were read from a single sample in a study of blood T cell repertoires in COVID-19. The method was immunoSEQ multiplex PCR; TCRdb's version includes in-frame clones alone and lacks a portion of them. The sample lists about 160,000 clones; approximately 86% were seen once. Sequencing input: peripheral blood. These receptors were taken from a woman aged 55-69 years who had recovered from COVID-19. Each CDR3 is given with its conserved first and last residue. Each record gives: clone size, V gene, J gene, D gene, CDR3 protein, CDR3 DNA. The D gene is left open where the match is weak. Rows may omit the clone size; those that give it use once, few, many or a size class.

>NA|TRBV29-1|TRBJ2-1|TRBD2
CSALLLAGGNEQFF
TGCAGCGCCCTGTTGCTAGCGGGGGGTAATGAGCAGTTCTTC
>NA|TRBV27|TRBJ1-1|NA
CASSFGTPYTEAFF
TGTGCCAGCAGTTTTGGGACACCCTACACTGAAGCTTTCTTT
>once|TRBV29-1|TRBJ2-2|NA
CSVARVTGELFF
TGCAGCGTTGCCAGGGTCACCGGGGAGCTGTTTTTT
>NA|TRBV28|TRBJ2-7|TRBD2
CASSLTAAGGASSYEQYF
TGTGCCAGCAGTTTAACTGCTGCGGGGGGCGCTAGCTCCTACGAGCAGTACTTC
>NA|TRBV28|TRBJ1-5|NA
CASSSSQPQHF
TGTGCCAGCAGTTCGTCGCAGCCCCAGCATTTT
>NA|TRBV5-1|TRBJ2-3|NA
CASSPEQGPGDTQYF
TGCGCCAGCAGCCCTGAACAGGGCCCTGGCGATACGCAGTATTTT
>NA|TRBV6-5|TRBJ2-1|NA
CASSYGSDNEQFF
TGTGCCAGCAGTTACGGCTCAGACAATGAGCAGTTCTTC
>NA|TRBV7-6|TRBJ2-5|NA
CASSLALGPGIEETQYF
TGTGCCAGCAGCTTAGCCCTGGGTCCAGGAATAGAGGAGACCCAGTACTTC
>few|TRBV14|TRBJ2-3|TRBD1
CASSQMNRDRGTDTQYF
TGTGCCAGCAGCCAAATGAACCGGGACAGGGGCACAGATACGCAGTATTTT
>NA|TRBV28|TRBJ2-7|NA
CASSLGGNPLYEQYF
TGTGCCAGCAGTTTGGGGGGTAACCCCCTCTACGAGCAGTACTTC
>NA|TRBV4-1|TRBJ1-1|NA
CASSQGALRGTEAFF
TGCGCCAGCAGCCAAGGGGCCTTAAGGGGCACTGAAGCTTTCTTT
>NA|TRBV7-8|TRBJ2-4|TRBD1
CASSFGGQGSDIQYF
TGTGCCAGCAGCTTCGGGGGACAGGGGTCGGACATTCAGTACTTC
>once|TRBV2|TRBJ1-5|TRBD1
CASRRQGNQPQHF
TGTGCCAGCAGACGACAGGGGAATCAGCCCCAGCATTTT
>NA|TRBV19|TRBJ1-5|TRBD1
CASSIPGGRSNQPQHF
TGTGCCAGTAGTATTCCAGGGGGACGGAGCAATCAGCCCCAGCATTTT
>NA|TRBV18|TRBJ2-5|NA
CASHPPEHRETQYF
TGTGCCAGCCACCCCCCGGAGCATAGGGAGACCCAGTACTTC
>NA|TRBV27|TRBJ2-2|NA
CASTVSGNTGELFF
TGTGCCAGCACTGTTTCAGGGAACACCGGGGAGCTGTTTTTT
>NA|TRBV6-5|TRBJ1-2|TRBD1
CASSPGGFGYTF
TGTGCCAGCAGCCCAGGGGGATTCGGCTACACCTTC
>NA|TRBV19|TRBJ1-6|TRBD1
CASNQGGQYNSPLHF
TGTGCCAGTAATCAGGGGGGACAATATAATTCACCCCTCCACTTT
>NA|TRBV5-1|TRBJ2-2|NA
CASSPDTTTGELFF
TGCGCCAGCAGCCCCGACACCACCACCGGGGAGCTGTTTTTT
>once|TRBV4-3|TRBJ2-2|TRBD1
CASSKLQGANTGELFF
TGCGCCAGCAGCAAACTACAGGGGGCGAACACCGGGGAGCTGTTTTTT
>NA|TRBV5-4|TRBJ1-3|TRBD1
CASSSPDRVSGNTIYF
TGTGCCAGCAGCTCACCGGACAGGGTTTCAGGAAACACCATATATTTT
>NA|TRBV21-1|TRBJ2-3|NA
CASQPKAGGRKDTQYF
TGTGCCAGCCAGCCTAAAGCGGGGGGGCGAAAAGATACGCAGTATTTT
>once|TRBV9|TRBJ1-2|TRBD1
CASRNTGGSGYTF
TGTGCCAGCAGGAACACAGGGGGCAGTGGCTACACCTTC
>NA|TRBV5-1|TRBJ2-7|TRBD2
CASSLWTGTSGAGRSYEQYF
TGCGCCAGCAGCTTGTGGACCGGGACTAGCGGGGCGGGAAGGTCCTACGAGCAGTACTTC
>NA|TRBV11-2|TRBJ1-1|TRBD1
CASSIDRGDTEAFF
TGTGCCAGCAGCATCGACAGGGGGGACACTGAAGCTTTCTTT
>once|TRBV12-3/TRBV12-4|TRBJ1-2|TRBD1
CASSFRTGDGYTF
TGTGCCAGCAGTTTCCGGACAGGGGATGGCTACACCTTC
>NA|TRBV13|TRBJ1-6|TRBD1
CASSLGGQGGNSPLHF
TGTGCCAGCAGCTTAGGGGGACAGGGGGGAAATTCACCCCTCCACTTT
>NA|TRBV24-1|TRBJ2-1|NA
CATSDFRDTDNEQFF
TGTGCCACCAGTGATTTTCGGGACACCGACAATGAGCAGTTCTTC
>once|TRBV10-2|TRBJ1-2|NA
CASSESREVDYGYTF
TGCGCCAGCAGTGAGTCGAGGGAAGTCGACTATGGCTACACCTTC
>NA|TRBV2|TRBJ2-5|TRBD2
CASSGTSGGETQYF
TGTGCCAGCAGTGGAACTAGCGGGGGCGAGACCCAGTACTTC
>NA|TRBV5-1|TRBJ2-7|TRBD1
CASSEDRDQNYEQYF
TGCGCCAGCAGCGAAGACAGGGATCAAAACTACGAGCAGTACTTC
>NA|TRBV5-1|TRBJ2-1|NA
CASSLVPQTEYDEQFF
TGCGCCAGCAGCTTGGTCCCTCAGACAGAATACGATGAGCAGTTCTTC
>NA|TRBV6-1|TRBJ1-2|NA
CASSETGVSNYGYTF
TGTGCCAGCAGTGAAACGGGGGTGTCTAACTATGGCTACACCTTC
>NA|TRBV4-2|TRBJ1-4|TRBD1
CASSLGGTGGTNEKLFF
TGTGCCAGCAGCCTTGGGGGGACAGGGGGGACTAATGAAAAACTGTTTTTT
>NA|TRBV2|TRBJ1-5|TRBD1
CASSFGQGDQPQHF
TGTGCCAGCAGTTTTGGACAGGGGGATCAGCCCCAGCATTTT
>NA|TRBV10-3|TRBJ1-1|NA
CAISPSQGRLNTEAFF
TGTGCCATCAGTCCCTCTCAAGGGAGATTGAACACTGAAGCTTTCTTT
>NA|TRBV14|TRBJ2-3|NA
CASSQEMIAGTDTQYF
TGTGCCAGCAGCCAAGAGATGATAGCGGGCACAGATACGCAGTATTTT
>few|TRBV18|TRBJ2-3|NA
CASSPPMRTDTQYF
TGTGCCAGCTCACCACCAATGAGAACAGATACGCAGTATTTT
>once|TRBV3-1/TRBV3-2|TRBJ1-1|NA
CASSTIGTEAFF
TGTGCCAGCAGCACCATCGGTACTGAAGCTTTCTTT
>few|TRBV18|TRBJ2-1|TRBD2
CASSPPTSGGLHNEQFF
TGTGCCAGCTCACCACCGACTAGCGGGGGCCTTCATAATGAGCAGTTCTTC